This T cell receptor beta chain was sequenced for a study of monozygotic twins with inflammatory bowel disease. Germline CDR1 reads SGHTA; CDR2 reads FQGNSA. The CDR3 is 15 amino acids. TCRdb re-called the 5' RACE reads, yielding one record per CDR3 amino acid sequence without DNA. Its table records around 400,000 distinct CDR3 sequences. The sequence was collected from a human donor with ulcerative colitis or Crohn's disease, or a healthy co-twin of an affected twin (not recorded which). The genes are TRBV7-2 and TRBJ2-7; checking the TCRdb D call of TRBD2 is not possible without DNA. Input material: blood. This chain's CDR3 is CASSLGAGVVYEQYF. The variable domain in full, with the rest retrieved from reference TRBV7-2 and TRBJ2-7, is GAGVSQSPSNKVTEKGKDVELRCDPISGHTALYWYRQSLGQGLEFLIYFQGNSAPDKSGLPSDRFSAERTGGSVSTLTIQRTQQEDSAVYLCASSLGAGVVYEQYFGPGTRLTVT.